This T cell receptor beta chain was sequenced for a study of OX40 agonist ivuxolimab in advanced cancers. Overall study context: Males comprised about 78% of the group, whose mean age was 60 years (range about 20 to 79).

Between the trimmed V and J ends, which lost 2 bases and 1 base, there was a span of 6 bases. Germline CDR1 is MGHRA and CDR2 is YSYEKL. The CDR3 has 13 residues. Some clones are missing from TCRdb's copy, which holds only in-frame ones; the method was immunoSEQ multiplex PCR. The sample contains tens of thousands of clones, 88% of which appear only once. In regard to this clone: Other DNA sequences from this sample encode an identical CDR3 as well.

The chain carries TRBV4-1 and TRBJ2-7; D gene uncertain. The clonotype was recovered from an adult with an advanced solid tumor such as melanoma, head and neck, liver or kidney cancer. The sequences come from CD4+ or CD8+ T cells sorted from blood, collected in a trial of the OX40 agonist ivuxolimab. The DNA of the CDR3 is TGCGCCAGCAGCCAAACGGATTCCTACGAGCAGTACTTC. Its protein is CASSQTDSYEQYF.